This is a list of T cell receptor beta chains from one sample in a study of blood T cells in healthy people across ages. TCRdb re-called the 5' RACE reads through MiXCR, storing one row per CDR3 protein. The table lists about 840,000 distinct CDR3 sequences, almost 30% of them singletons. A further study also used this sample, focusing on T cells of mothers and their children.

The sequencing sample was made of blood. The receptors here all came from a woman between 35 and 50 years old in good health. Both conserved end residues are part of each CDR3. The D gene is left open where the match is weak. For some rows the clone size is stated as once, few or many, or as a class when expanded; others skip it.

j_call clone_size v_call d_call cdr3_aa cdr3_nt
TRBJ1-4 NA TRBV7-2 TRBD1 CASSTHPGQGTNEKLFF TGTGCCAGCAGCACCCACCCTGGACAGGGAACTAATGAAAAACTGTTTTTT
TRBJ2-1 few TRBV11-2 NA CASSDYTNEQFF TGTGCCAGCAGCGACTACACAAATGAGCAGTTCTTC
TRBJ1-1 many TRBV11-2 NA CASSGDGSNTEAFF TGTGCCAGCAGCGGGGACGGTTCGAACACTGAAGCTTTCTTT
TRBJ1-5 NA TRBV12-3/TRBV12-4 NA CASSFGGPDQPQHF TGTGCCAGCAGTTTTGGGGGGCCCGATCAGCCCCAGCATTTT
TRBJ2-1 many TRBV11-1 TRBD1 CASSLWDSQEQFF TGTGCCAGCAGCTTGTGGGACAGTCAGGAGCAGTTCTTC
TRBJ2-7 few TRBV3-1 TRBD2 CASSQTLAGGVSYEQYF TGTGCCAGCAGCCAAACACTAGCGGGGGGCGTCTCCTACGAGCAGTACTTC
TRBJ2-1 NA TRBV28 NA CAGTRDGISYNEQFF TGTGCCGGCACCCGAGATGGGATTTCCTACAATGAGCAGTTCTTC
TRBJ2-7 few TRBV11-1 NA CASSSLDGPTDEQYF TGTGCCAGCAGCTCTTTAGATGGACCGACTGACGAGCAGTACTTC
TRBJ2-1 few TRBV15 NA CATSRASYNEQFF TGTGCCACCAGCAGAGCCTCCTACAATGAGCAGTTCTTC
TRBJ2-4 NA TRBV10-3 TRBD2 CASRTSGGANERYF TGTGCCAGCCGGACTAGCGGGGGGGCCAACGAGCGGTACTTC
TRBJ2-1 NA TRBV2 TRBD2 CASLMGLDSNEQFF TGTGCCAGCCTAATGGGACTAGACTCCAATGAGCAGTTCTTC
TRBJ2-5 NA TRBV20-1 TRBD2 CSARAEGRVTETQYF TGCAGTGCTAGAGCCGAGGGGAGGGTGACAGAGACCCAGTACTTC
TRBJ1-1 few TRBV12-3/TRBV12-4 TRBD1 CASSHRDSTSRPEAFF TGTGCCAGCAGCCACCGGGACAGCACTTCACGACCTGAAGCTTTCTTT
TRBJ2-3 NA TRBV28 TRBD1 CASSPTGLEDTQYF TGTGCCAGCAGCCCGACAGGGTTGGAAGATACGCAGTATTTT
TRBJ1-5 few TRBV2 NA CASSDGRMADQPQHF TGTGCCAGCAGTGACGGGAGAATGGCGGATCAGCCCCAGCATTTT
TRBJ1-2 NA TRBV20-1 NA CSARLAGGMIYGYTF TGCAGTGCTAGACTAGCGGGGGGCATGATCTATGGCTACACCTTC
TRBJ2-7 NA TRBV13 NA CASSAPGEFAAYEQYF TGTGCCAGCAGTGCCCCAGGGGAGTTTGCCGCCTACGAGCAGTACTTC
TRBJ1-4 NA TRBV14 NA CASSQAQALGEKLFF TGTGCCAGCAGCCAAGCACAGGCGCTGGGGGAAAAACTGTTTTTT
TRBJ2-7 few TRBV20-1 NA CSARDRIYEQYF TGCAGTGCTAGGGACAGAATCTACGAGCAGTACTTC
TRBJ2-1 many TRBV5-1 NA CASSLGGSEQFF TGCGCCAGCAGCTTAGGGGGGTCTGAGCAGTTCTTC
TRBJ2-5 NA TRBV5-6 NA CASSLELGGLREQYF TGTGCCAGCAGCTTGGAACTGGGGGGCTTGAGAGAGCAGTACTTC
TRBJ2-2 few TRBV5-1 TRBD2 CASSSELAGGPGTGELFF TGCGCCAGCAGCTCTGAACTAGCGGGGGGGCCCGGCACCGGGGAGCTGTTTTTT
TRBJ2-1 many TRBV29-1 TRBD1 CSVPGQASNEQFF TGCAGCGTCCCGGGACAGGCGTCAAATGAGCAGTTCTTC